This passage covers 3 T cell receptor beta chains from one sample sequenced in a study of blood T cell repertoires in COVID-19. Repertoires were generated with immunoSEQ multiplex PCR, while TCRdb's copy carries only in-frame clones and drops some. This sample yields about 120,000 clones, of which about 79% are seen a single time; more than 15% belongs to the top ten. The specimen sequenced was peripheral blood. These receptors came from an elderly woman with active or convalescent COVID-19.

Only one count was recorded for this clone. This chain uses TRBV5-4 with TRBJ2-7; 14 nucleotides align to TRBD2. V trimming: 4 bases; J trimming: 2 bases; junction bases outside the gene matches: 2. CDR3 size: 15 residues. Germline-derived CDR1 and CDR2 are SGHNT and YYREEE (reference sequence). The CDR3 nucleotides are TGTGCCAGCAGCGGGGGACTAGCGGGAGCCTACGAGCAGTACTTC. Its protein product is CASSGGLAGAYEQYF.

The gene calls are TRBV4-3 and TRBJ2-7, with D perhaps TRBD2 (6 bases). The V end lost 4 bases, the J end lost 2 bases, and 12 bases lay between the germline ends. The CDR3 runs to 14 residues. Germline V CDR1 and CDR2: LGHNA, YSLEER. The CDR3 DNA follows: TGCGCCAGCAGCCCGGTGGTAGCGGCCTACGAGCAGTACTTC. It specifies CASSPVVAAYEQYF.

This clone was seen just once. The chain has TRBV19 and TRBJ2-7; the match to TRBD2 covers 8 bases. This CDR3 has 16 residues. In germline, CDR1 is LNHDA, CDR2 SQIVND (reference sequence). Trimming at V came to 2 bases and at J to 3 bases, leaving 9 bases not matched to a gene. CDR3 sequence (DNA): TGTGCCAGTAGTATAAGATCCAGCGGGAGTAACTACGAGCAGTACTTC. Its translation is CASSIRSSGSNYEQYF.